These T cell receptor beta chains were read from a single sample in a study of cytotoxic CD8 clonotypes in ibrutinib-treated CLL. The table came from immunoSEQ multiplex PCR; TCRdb's copy has only in-frame clones and leaves some out. The sample lists hundreds of thousands of clones; around four fifths were seen once. Specimen: PBMCs, collected before ibrutinib treatment. All receptors derive from a human donor with chronic lymphocytic leukemia. Each CDR3 is given with its conserved first and last residue. Each record gives: clone size, V gene, CDR3 length, D gene, J gene, CDR3 protein, CDR3 DNA. The D gene is left open where the match is weak. Rows give clone size only sometimes, using once, few, many, or a class for an expanded clone.

-	TRBV9	12	-	TRBJ2-3	CASSAFTDTQYF	TGTGCCAGCAGCGCCTTCACAGATACGCAGTATTTT
-	TRBV27	17	-	TRBJ2-5	CASSPTWSEQGGETQYF	TGTGCCAGCAGCCCCACGTGGAGCGAACAGGGCGGGGAGACCCAGTACTTC
-	TRBV5-1	15	-	TRBJ2-5	CASSLVHGSSETQYF	TGCGCCAGCAGCTTGGTACATGGGAGTAGTGAGACCCAGTACTTC
-	TRBV5-1	15	TRBD1	TRBJ1-2	CASSGTGGSLYGYTF	TGCGCCAGCAGCGGAACAGGGGGGTCACTCTATGGCTACACCTTC
-	TRBV27	14	TRBD2	TRBJ2-7	CASARGGSHYEQYF	TGTGCCAGCGCGAGGGGCGGGAGTCACTACGAGCAGTACTTC
-	TRBV25-1	14	TRBD1	TRBJ2-1	CASNDRESDNEQFF	TGTGCCAGCAACGACAGGGAGTCCGACAATGAGCAGTTCTTC
-	TRBV12-5	15	TRBD1	TRBJ1-2	CASGLSHTGVRSYTF	TGTGCTAGTGGTTTGTCCCACACAGGGGTTAGGAGCTACACCTTC
-	TRBV6-6	15	TRBD1	TRBJ2-7	CASSQVWDRDYEQYF	TGTGCCAGCAGTCAAGTGTGGGACAGGGACTACGAGCAGTACTTC
once	TRBV2	15	TRBD2	TRBJ2-7	CASSEVGGLSYEQYF	TGTGCCAGCAGTGAAGTGGGAGGGCTGAGCTACGAGCAGTACTTC
-	TRBV7-2	13	-	TRBJ1-1	CASSFGRDTEAFF	TGTGCCAGCAGCTTCGGACGGGACACTGAAGCTTTCTTT
-	TRBV6-5	13	-	TRBJ2-2	CASSYLNTGELFF	TGTGCCAGCAGTTATTTGAACACCGGGGAGCTGTTTTTT
-	TRBV5-6	15	TRBD1	TRBJ2-7	CASSLGQGPIYEQYF	TGTGCCAGCAGCTTGGGACAGGGACCAATTTACGAGCAGTACTTC
-	TRBV15	16	TRBD1	TRBJ2-7	CATSPQGTGGSYEQYF	TGTGCCACCAGCCCCCAAGGGACAGGGGGCTCCTACGAGCAGTACTTC
-	TRBV18	16	-	TRBJ2-3	CASSPRAGPGPDTQYF	TGTGCCAGCTCACCACGAGCGGGTCCAGGACCAGATACGCAGTATTTT
-	TRBV7-7	15	-	TRBJ2-3	CASSSSRQSTDTQYF	TGTGCTAGCAGCTCGTCTAGACAAAGCACAGATACGCAGTATTTT
-	TRBV15	15	TRBD1	TRBJ1-4	CATSRGTGLNEKLFF	TGTGCCACCAGCAGAGGGACAGGTCTAAATGAAAAACTGTTTTTT
-	TRBV7-8	14	-	TRBJ1-1	CASSPIGGEGEAFF	TGTGCCAGCAGCCCCATAGGGGGGGAGGGTGAAGCTTTCTTT
-	TRBV27	16	-	TRBJ1-5	CASRSGLPGGNQPQHF	TGTGCCAGCAGGAGCGGGCTGCCCGGTGGCAATCAGCCCCAGCATTTT
few	TRBV5-1	14	-	TRBJ1-1	CASSLDAGDTEAFF	TGCGCCAGCAGCTTGGACGCAGGGGACACTGAAGCTTTCTTT
few	TRBV5-4	12	-	TRBJ2-7	CASSSRLYEQYF	TGTGCCAGCAGCTCCAGGCTCTACGAGCAGTACTTC
few	TRBV10-3	15	-	TRBJ2-4	CAISEQTAAKNIQYF	TGTGCCATCAGTGAGCAAACGGCGGCCAAAAACATTCAGTACTTC
once	TRBV6-5	15	-	TRBJ2-6	CASRSAGSGANVLTF	TGTGCCAGCAGATCAGCCGGATCTGGGGCCAACGTCCTGACTTTC
-	TRBV9	12	-	TRBJ2-1	CASSVGGNAQFF	TGTGCCAGCAGCGTAGGTGGGAATGCGCAGTTCTTC
-	TRBV6-5	16	TRBD1	TRBJ2-7	CASSYSATGGYYEQYF	TGTGCCAGCAGTTACTCGGCAACAGGGGGCTACTACGAGCAGTACTTC
-	TRBV6-9	16	TRBD1	TRBJ2-1	CASSYLVRGRYNEQFF	TGTGCCAGCAGTTATCTGGTCAGGGGGCGGTACAATGAGCAGTTCTTC
-	TRBV5-1	12	-	TRBJ2-3	CASSPDRNTQYF	TGCGCCAGCAGCCCAGACCGGAATACGCAGTATTTT
-	TRBV4-1	16	-	TRBJ2-7	CASSRFITGNAYEQYF	TGCGCCAGCAGCCGTTTCATTACAGGGAATGCCTACGAGCAGTACTTC
-	TRBV11-2	14	-	TRBJ1-2	CASSLERSNYGYTF	TGTGCCAGCAGCTTAGAGCGGTCCAACTATGGCTACACCTTC
-	TRBV18	13	-	TRBJ2-5	CASSPGATETQYF	TGTGCCAGCTCACCAGGGGCGACAGAGACCCAGTACTTC
once	TRBV4-2	15	-	TRBJ2-5	CASSVATGDQETQYF	TGTGCCAGCAGCGTTGCGACAGGCGACCAAGAGACCCAGTACTTC
-	TRBV29-1	13	TRBD2	TRBJ2-1	CSVVAGGRPEQFF	TGCAGCGTTGTAGCGGGAGGGCGACCTGAGCAGTTCTTC